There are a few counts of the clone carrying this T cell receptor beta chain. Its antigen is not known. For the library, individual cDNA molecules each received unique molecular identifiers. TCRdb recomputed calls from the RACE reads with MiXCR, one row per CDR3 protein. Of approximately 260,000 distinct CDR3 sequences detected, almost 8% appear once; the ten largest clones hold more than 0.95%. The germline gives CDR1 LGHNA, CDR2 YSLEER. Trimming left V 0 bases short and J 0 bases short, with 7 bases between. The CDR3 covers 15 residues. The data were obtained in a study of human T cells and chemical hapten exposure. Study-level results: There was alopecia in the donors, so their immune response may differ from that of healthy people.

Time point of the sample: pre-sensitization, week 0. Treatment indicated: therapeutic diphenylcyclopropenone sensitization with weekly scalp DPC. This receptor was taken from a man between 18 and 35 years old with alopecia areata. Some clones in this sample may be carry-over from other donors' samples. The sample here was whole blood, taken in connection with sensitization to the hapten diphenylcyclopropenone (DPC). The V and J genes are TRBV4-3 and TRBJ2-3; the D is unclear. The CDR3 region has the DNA TGCGCCAGCAGCCAAGATCTGGACAGCACAGATACGCAGTATTTT. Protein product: CASSQDLDSTDTQYF.